This T cell receptor (beta chain) was captured by sequencing in a study of beta chain features in type 1 diabetes. Findings and limits, study-wide: Moderately but significantly shorter TCRB CDR3s were found in Type 1 diabetes patients in all four CD4+ subsets.

Purity exceeding 95% was reached by all sorted populations. Every isolated RNA sample was fully reverse transcribed, so sequencing captured expressed TCRB transcripts. This table comes from immunoSEQ multiplex PCR, and its TCRdb copy is limited to in-frame clones, with some not included. The repertoire holds approximately 360,000 clones, with around 12% as singletons. Germline loops: CDR1 MNHEY, CDR2 SMNVEV (reference sequence). This CDR3 spans 13 amino acids. Trimming pared 5 bases from V and 4 bases from J, leaving 12 bases between. As concerns this clone: Its antigen is not known.

V is TRBV27 and J is TRBJ2-7; D gene unclear. The clonotype originates from a woman aged 18-30 years with type 1 diabetes. The sample was naive CD4+ T cells from blood. CDR3 sequence reads: CASSTRPAYEQYF. The CDR3 DNA is TGTGCCAGCAGTACCCGTCCCGCGTACGAGCAGTACTTC.